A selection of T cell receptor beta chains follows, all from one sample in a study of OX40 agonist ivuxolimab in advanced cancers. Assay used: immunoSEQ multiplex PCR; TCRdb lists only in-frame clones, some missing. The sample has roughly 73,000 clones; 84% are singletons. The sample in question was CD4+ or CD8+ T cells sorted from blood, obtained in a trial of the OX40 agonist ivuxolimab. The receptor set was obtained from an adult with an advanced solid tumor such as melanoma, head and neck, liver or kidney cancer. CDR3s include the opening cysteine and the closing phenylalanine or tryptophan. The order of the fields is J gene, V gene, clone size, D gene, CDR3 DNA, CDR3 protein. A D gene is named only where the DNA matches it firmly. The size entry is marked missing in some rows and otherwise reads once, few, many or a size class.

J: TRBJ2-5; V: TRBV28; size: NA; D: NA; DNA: TGTGCCAGCAGCAACGACTTCGTCGGTGGACGGGAGACCCAGTACTTC; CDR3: CASSNDFVGGRETQYF
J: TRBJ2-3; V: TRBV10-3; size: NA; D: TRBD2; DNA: TGTGCCATCAGTCTTGGAGGACTAGCGGGAACAAACACAGATACGCAGTATTTT; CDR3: CAISLGGLAGTNTDTQYF
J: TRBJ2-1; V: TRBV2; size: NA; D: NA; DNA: TGTGCCAGCAGCATACAGGGTATGAATGAGCAGTTCTTC; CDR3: CASSIQGMNEQFF
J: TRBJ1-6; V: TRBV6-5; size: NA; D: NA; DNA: TGTGCCAGCAGTTACTCGTTCGGCTCACCCCTCCACTTT; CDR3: CASSYSFGSPLHF
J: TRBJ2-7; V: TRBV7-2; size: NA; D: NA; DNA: TGTGCCAGCAGCTTAAGACGTTCTTACGAGCAGTACTTC; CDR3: CASSLRRSYEQYF
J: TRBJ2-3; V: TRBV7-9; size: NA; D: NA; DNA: TGTGCCAGCAGCATCACAGATACGCAGTATTTT; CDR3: CASSITDTQYF
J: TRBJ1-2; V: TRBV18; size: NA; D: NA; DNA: TGTGCCAGCTCACCTCCCGGGATGGGCAGCTATGGCTACACCTTC; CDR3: CASSPPGMGSYGYTF
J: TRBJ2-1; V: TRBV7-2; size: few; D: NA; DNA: TGTGCCAGCAGCTTAGATGTCAGCCGCAATGAGCAGTTCTTC; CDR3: CASSLDVSRNEQFF
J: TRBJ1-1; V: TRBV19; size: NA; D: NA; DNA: TGTGCCAGTAGTATAGATCGTAGGGGGAACACTGAAGCTTTCTTT; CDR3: CASSIDRRGNTEAFF
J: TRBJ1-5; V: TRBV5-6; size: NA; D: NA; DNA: TGTGCCAGCAGCTTGAGGAGGAATCAGCCCCAGCATTTT; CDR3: CASSLRRNQPQHF
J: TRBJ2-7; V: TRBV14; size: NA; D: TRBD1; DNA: TGTGCCAGCAGCCAAGGGTTGGGACAGTCCTACGAGCAGTACTTC; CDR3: CASSQGLGQSYEQYF
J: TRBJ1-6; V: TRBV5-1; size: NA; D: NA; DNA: TGCGCCAGCAGCTCCGGGACGGAATATAATTCACCCCTCCACTTT; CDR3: CASSSGTEYNSPLHF
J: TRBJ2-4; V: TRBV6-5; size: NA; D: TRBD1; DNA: TGTGCCAGCAGTTACGTCTCGGCAGGGGGAAAAAACATTCAGTACTTC; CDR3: CASSYVSAGGKNIQYF
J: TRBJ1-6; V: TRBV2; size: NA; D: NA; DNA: TGTGCCAGCAGTGAAAGGGGAGTTACCCCACCATATAATTCACCCCTCCACTTT; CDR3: CASSERGVTPPYNSPLHF
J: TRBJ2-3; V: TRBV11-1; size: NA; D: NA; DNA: TGTGCCAGCAGCTTAGCGGGACCTACGCAGTATTTT; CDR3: CASSLAGPTQYF
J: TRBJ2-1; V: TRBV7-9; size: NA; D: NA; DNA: TGTGCCAGCAGCCCAGGGACTTATGAGCAGTTCTTC; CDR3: CASSPGTYEQFF
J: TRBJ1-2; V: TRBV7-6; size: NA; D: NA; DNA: TGTGCCAGCAGTTCCGACAAGGATGGCTACACCTTC; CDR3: CASSSDKDGYTF
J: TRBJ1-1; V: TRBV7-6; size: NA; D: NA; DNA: TGTGCCAGCAGCTTATACAGGGACACTGAAGCTTTCTTT; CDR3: CASSLYRDTEAFF
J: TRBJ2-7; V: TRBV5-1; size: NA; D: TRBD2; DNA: TGCGCCAGCAGCTTGGCAGATCCGGGACTAGCGGATTTGAAGCAGTACTTC; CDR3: CASSLADPGLADLKQYF
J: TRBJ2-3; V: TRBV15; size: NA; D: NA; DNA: TGTGCCACCAGCAGAGTCGGACAAGGCATTACGCAGTATTTT; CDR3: CATSRVGQGITQYF
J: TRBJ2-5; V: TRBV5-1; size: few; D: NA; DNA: TGCGCCAGCAGCCATCCGAGACAGCCGGGGCAAGAGACCCAGTACTTC; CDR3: CASSHPRQPGQETQYF
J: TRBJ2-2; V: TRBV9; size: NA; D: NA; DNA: TGTGCCAGCAGCGTAGCTGGAACCGGGGAGCTGTTTTTT; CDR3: CASSVAGTGELFF
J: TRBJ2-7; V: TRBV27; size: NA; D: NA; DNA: TGTGCCAGCAGTGACGGGGGAGGGGGCTCCTACGAGCAGTACTTC; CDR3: CASSDGGGGSYEQYF
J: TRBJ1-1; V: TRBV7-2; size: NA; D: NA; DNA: TGTGCCAGCAGCCCCTTCCGGGAGGGCACTGAAGCTTTCTTT; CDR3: CASSPFREGTEAFF
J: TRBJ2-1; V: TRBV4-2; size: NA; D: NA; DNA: TGTGCCAGCAGCCAAGATCGGAGACTGAGGGGCGATGAGCAGTTCTTC; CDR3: CASSQDRRLRGDEQFF
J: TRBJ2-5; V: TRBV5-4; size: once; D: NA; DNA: TGTGCCAGCAGCCCGGCGCCTTGGGGTCGGGAGACCCAGTACTTC; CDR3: CASSPAPWGRETQYF
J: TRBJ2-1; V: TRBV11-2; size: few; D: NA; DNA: TGTGCCAGCAGCTACACCCTTGAGCAGTTCTTC; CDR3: CASSYTLEQFF
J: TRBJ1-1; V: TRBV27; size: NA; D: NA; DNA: TGTGCCAGCAGGGACACGGGGGGCACTGAAGCTTTCTTT; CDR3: CASRDTGGTEAFF
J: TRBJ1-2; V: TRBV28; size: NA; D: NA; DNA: TGTGCCAGCAGTCCCGGCGGCAGCCTTAACTATGGCTACACCTTC; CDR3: CASSPGGSLNYGYTF
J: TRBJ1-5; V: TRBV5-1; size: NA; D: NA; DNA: TGCGCCAGCAGCTTGGGGGACAAAAGCCAGCCCCAGCATTTT; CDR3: CASSLGDKSQPQHF
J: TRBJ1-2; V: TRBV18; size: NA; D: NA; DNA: TGTGCCAGCTCACCACCGGTTAGGACAGAAATCTACACCTTC; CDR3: CASSPPVRTEIYTF
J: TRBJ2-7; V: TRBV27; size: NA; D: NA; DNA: TGTGCCAGCAGGGGGTTGGGGGACGTATCCTACGAGCAGTACTTC; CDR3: CASRGLGDVSYEQYF
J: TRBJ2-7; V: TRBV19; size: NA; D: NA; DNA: TGTGCCAGTAGTATGGCAGTCAATTCCCCTCACGAGCAGTACTTC; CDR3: CASSMAVNSPHEQYF
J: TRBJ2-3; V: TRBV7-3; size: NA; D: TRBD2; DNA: TGTGCCAGCAGCCGGGAGGGGACTAGCACAGATACGCAGTATTTT; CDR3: CASSREGTSTDTQYF